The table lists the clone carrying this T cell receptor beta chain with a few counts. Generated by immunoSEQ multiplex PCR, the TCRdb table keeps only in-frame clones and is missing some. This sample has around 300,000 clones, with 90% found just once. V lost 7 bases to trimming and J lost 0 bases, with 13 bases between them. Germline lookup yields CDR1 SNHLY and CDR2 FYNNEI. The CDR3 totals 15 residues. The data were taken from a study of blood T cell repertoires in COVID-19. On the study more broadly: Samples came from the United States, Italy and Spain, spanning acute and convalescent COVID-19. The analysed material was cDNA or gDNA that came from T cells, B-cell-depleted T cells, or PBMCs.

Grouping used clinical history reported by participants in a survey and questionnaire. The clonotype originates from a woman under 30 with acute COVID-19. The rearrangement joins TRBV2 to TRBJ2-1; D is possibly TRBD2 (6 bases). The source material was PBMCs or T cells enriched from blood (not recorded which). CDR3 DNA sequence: TGTGCCAGCACCCTTAGCGGCATCTCCTACAATGAGCAGTTCTTC. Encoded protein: CASTLSGISYNEQFF.